The sequence of this T cell receptor beta chain was determined in a study of blood T cell repertoires in COVID-19. Study-level information: Whether acute or convalescent, the COVID-19 samples came from the United States, Italy and Spain. PBMCs, B-cell-depleted T cells, or T cells provided the cDNA or gDNA that made up the material.

This clone was detected once. The CDR3 has 15 residues. The germline gives CDR1 MGHRA, CDR2 YSYEKL. V lost 3 bases, J lost 1 base, and 12 bases lay in between. In the authors' workflow: Researchers report that nucleated cell counts were estimated from reference gene primer amplification. Data came from immunoSEQ multiplex PCR; TCRdb stores just in-frame clones and leaves some out. V, J and clone size are those of that table, while D and trimming were read from the DNA. The table records 95,000 or so clones, around nine tenths of them present only once. The chain joins TRBV4-1 to TRBJ1-1; the D gene is possibly TRBD1 (6 bases). The clonotype comes from a man older than 75 with active or convalescent COVID-19. The sample taken for sequencing was peripheral blood. In nucleotides, the CDR3 is TGCGCCAGCAGCCACCCCCAGGGGAAGAACACTGAAGCTTTCTTT. Its protein product is CASSHPQGKNTEAFF.